This TCR beta chain was obtained from a study of immune characteristics of hereditary and idiopathic chronic pancreatitis. For context, the study as a whole: The study examined local immune cells and TCRbeta repertoires in the pancreas in hereditary and idiopathic chronic pancreatitis, using control pancreases from organ donors for comparison. TCRbeta sequencing covered a few control pancreases, roughly 7 hereditary chronic pancreatitis pancreases and about six idiopathic chronic pancreatitis pancreases. The gDNA-based approach was selected because minimal in vitro experimental manipulation of pancreas-infiltrating T cells was involved. What the research found in general, with its limitations: Among 13 chronic pancreatitis patients, higher numbers of productive TCR rearrangements went along with higher disease severity scores, showing a positive correlation. Both chronic pancreatitis groups showed significantly increased TCRbeta repertoire diversity and reduced clonality versus controls. Chronic pancreatitis caused by alcohol use was excluded from the study. Differences in Vbeta-Jbeta gene family usage, including TRBV10, TRBV19, TRBV23 and TRBV5, were found between hereditary and idiopathic chronic pancreatitis. Because patient tissue could only be obtained at the time of TPIAT, differences in disease duration may have influenced the immune findings.

Library preparation was by the immunoSEQ multiplex PCR assay. The TCRbeta CDR3 region and adjacent sequences were amplified and sequenced from pancreatic genomic DNA. The original methods were these. Repertoire diversity was measured as a mean normalized Shannon-Wiener index, alongside productive clonality and productive rearrangement counts. The nonparametric Mann-Whitney U test was used to compare repertoire metrics between the control and chronic pancreatitis groups. Shared clonotypes were defined as CDR3beta sequences with identical amino acid composition and length across subjects. In TCRdb, the immuneACCESS table is reduced to in-frame sequences with V and J assigned. These tables do not hold every clone; where another copy was compared, an unresolved V gene accounts for under half, and the others remain unexplained. V, J and clone size are taken as reported in that table, and D and trimming were inferred from the DNA itself. The sample profile shows around 10,000 clones; 75% to 85% of them were found once. The top ten clonotypes cover 12% to 15% of the sample.

Cut back by 5 bases and 9 bases, the V and J ends lie 14 bases apart. The CDR3 covers 14 residues, taking in both the cysteine and the phenylalanine. Only the CDR3 DNA stays, 42 bases, in frame from base 1. The germline V gene (reference sequence) specifies SEHNR as CDR1 and FQNEAQ as CDR2. About this clone itself: The clone's antigen remains unknown. No much larger clone is present one base from it, and per-base qualities are unavailable.

Patients undergoing total pancreatectomy with islet autotransplantation (TPIAT) were the source of the chronic pancreatitis pancreas tissue. None of the chronic pancreatitis patients included in the study had a known history of diabetes. For TCRbeta sequencing, genomic DNA was extracted directly from bulk pancreas tissue, without T cell sorting. No particular cause of disease was identified in patients with idiopathic chronic pancreatitis. Pancreas tissues were collected consecutively from patients and organ donors at two US centers. The receptor was isolated from a human donor with chronic pancreatitis. The chain is encoded by TRBV7-9 joined to TRBJ1-6; the D gene cannot be resolved reliably. Sequenced material: pancreas tissue with idiopathic chronic pancreatitis. The cell subset or site label, as the study defines it: chronic pancreatitis without an identified cause. The CDR3 corresponds to CASSARISASPLHF. The DNA is TGTGCCAGCAGCGCCCGCATATCGGCTTCACCCCTCCACTTT.